Below are 32 T cell receptor beta chains sequenced from a single sample in a study of T cell repertoires in cytomegalovirus infection. Their antigens remain unidentified. TCRdb re-called the reads with MiXCR, one entry per CDR3 protein. The table has approximately 110,000 distinct CDR3 sequences, roughly 39% seen once. This specimen consisted of CD8+ T cells from cultured PBMCs, obtained from culture after CMV antigen stimulation. These receptors came from a human donor in good health (CMV status not recorded). Some clones in this sample may be carry-over from other donors' samples.

This clonotype turned up a few times. V is TRBV7-6 and J is TRBJ1-2, with D perhaps matching TRBD1 (6 bases). CDR3 size: 14 residues. V was shortened by 5 bases and J by 4 bases, with 14 bases between the two germline ends. Germline lookup yields CDR1 SGHVS and CDR2 FNYEAQ. DNA of the CDR3: TGTGCCAGCAGCCCGGGGGGCAGCTTCTATGGCTACACCTTC. Amino acid sequence: CASSPGGSFYGYTF.

J is TRBJ2-6 and V is TRBV7-2; D not certain. Deletions cut 5 bases from V and 2 bases from J, with 22 bases between. CDR3 length: 19 amino acids. From germline, CDR1 is SGHTA and CDR2 FQGNSA. CDR3 in DNA: TGTGCCAGCAGCGACCCCGACGGGCCGCTGACGACTGGGGCCAACGTCCTGACTTTC. It specifies CASSDPDGPLTTGANVLTF.

This clonotype was seen a few times. The J gene is TRBJ2-3, the V gene TRBV12-3 or TRBV12-4; D is ambiguous. V lost 6 bases to trimming and J lost 2 bases, with 15 bases between them. The CDR3 consists of 15 residues. CDR3 sequence reads: CASSALAENTDTQYF. In DNA form, the CDR3 reads TGTGCCAGCAGCGCTCTGGCGGAGAACACAGATACGCAGTATTTT.

The chain uses TRBV29-1 and TRBJ2-3; perhaps TRBD1 as D (6 bases). Trimming stripped 4 bases from V and 2 bases from J, with 16 bases between. CDR1 and CDR2 from the germline V gene are SQVTM and ANQGSEA. The CDR3 is 15 residues long. This CDR3 is CSVADRDNPTDTQYF. The CDR3 bases are TGCAGCGTTGCCGACCGGGACAACCCCACAGATACGCAGTATTTT.

This clonotype came up many times. The chain is built from TRBV12-3 or TRBV12-4 and TRBJ1-1, with a possible D match to TRBD1 (6 bases). Deletions cut 6 bases from V and 2 bases from J, with 19 bases between. The CDR3 is 16 amino acids. For the CDR3, the DNA is TGTGCCAGCAGCACCCGGACAGATACTCCTAACACTGAAGCTTTCTTT. It yields the protein CASSTRTDTPNTEAFF.

In this sample, this clonotype turned up a few times. The chain is built from TRBV7-4 and TRBJ1-2; maybe TRBD1 (6 bases). Germline CDR1 and CDR2: SGHVT and SQSDAQ. CDR3 size: 17 residues. The V end was cut by 1 base, the J end by 5 bases, with 20 bases between. The CDR3 protein is CASSLGDIWLQGYGYTF. CDR3 coding DNA: TGTGCCAGCAGCTTAGGGGACATCTGGCTCCAGGGGTATGGCTACACCTTC.

This rearrangement joins TRBV2 to TRBJ2-1; D is unresolved. The CDR3 is 17 amino acids. In germline, CDR1 is SNHLY, CDR2 FYNNEI. V was shortened by 3 bases and J by 10 bases, with 25 bases between the two germline ends. The CDR3 DNA follows: TGTGCCAGCAGTGATGCCGCCACGTATGGTCCACAATGGGAGCAGTTCTTC. Encoded protein: CASSDAATYGPQWEQFF.

For this clonotype: A much larger clone differs by one base, so this may be a read error. The chain joins TRBV7-9 to TRBJ1-1; unclear D gene. The length of the CDR3 is 13 residues. Per the germline V gene, CDR1 is SEHNR and CDR2 is FQNEAQ (reference sequence). The CDR3 loop is CAGSILADTEAFF. The CDR3 nucleotides are TGTGCCGGCAGCATCTTGGCGGACACTGAAGCTTTCTTT.

This clonotype showed up many times. J is TRBJ2-3 and V is TRBV24-1, with D perhaps matching TRBD2 (6 bases). Germline CDR1 is KGHDR and CDR2 is SFDVKD. V was cut by 7 bases and J by 8 bases, with 9 bases left in between. CDR3 length: 11 amino acids. The CDR3 sequence: CATSLGGTQYF. As DNA, the CDR3 is TGTGCCACCAGCCTCGGGGGTACGCAGTATTTT.

This clonotype was seen only once. J is TRBJ1-5 and V is TRBV19; the D is unclear. Trimming took 5 bases from V and 1 from J, leaving 12 bases between them. The CDR3 has 15 residues. Germline V gene lookup returns CDR1 LNHDA and CDR2 SQIVND (reference sequence). The CDR3 bases are TGTGCCAGTAGTGATACAGAAACGAGCAATCAGCCCCAGCATTTT. Encoded protein: CASSDTETSNQPQHF.

This clonotype has more than one count but fewer than ten. The chain employs TRBV20-1 and TRBJ2-3, with 8 bases matching TRBD1. J lost 2 bases, V lost 8 bases, and 9 bases had no gene match. The CDR3 extends over 14 amino acids. Germline V gene lookup returns CDR1 DFQATT and CDR2 SNEGSKA (reference sequence). CDR3 residues: CSLSGQVDTDTQYF. CDR3 DNA: TGCAGTCTATCGGGACAGGTAGACACAGATACGCAGTATTTT.

The chain has TRBV6-1 and TRBJ2-3; no clear D gene. Germline V gives CDR1 MNHNS, CDR2 SASEGT. The V end was cut by 2 bases, the J end by 5 bases, with 8 bases between. The CDR3 is 13 residues long. This CDR3 is CASSEFVRDTQYF. CDR3 DNA: TGTGCCAGCAGTGAATTTGTGAGAGATACGCAGTATTTT.

V gene TRBV2 combines with J gene TRBJ2-3; D is unclear. Trimming shortened V by 7 bases and J by 2 bases, and 10 bases separated the two germline ends. The germline gives CDR1 SNHLY, CDR2 FYNNEI. This CDR3 is 13 amino acids long. The CDR3 sequence is CASIWSATDTQYF. The CDR3 DNA sequence: TGTGCCAGCATTTGGAGCGCCACAGATACGCAGTATTTT.

In its sample, this clonotype was seen a few times. The rearrangement joins TRBV7-9 to TRBJ1-2; no firm D call. V was cut by 5 bases and J by 0 bases, with 10 bases left in between. This CDR3 region has 14 residues. Germline V gene lookup returns CDR1 SEHNR and CDR2 FQNEAQ (reference sequence). CDR3 nucleotides: TGTGCCAGCAGCCCCCAGAGGGCTAACTATGGCTACACCTTC. Amino acid sequence: CASSPQRANYGYTF.

The sample holds a few counts of this clonotype. The chain employs TRBV2 and TRBJ1-1; D is perhaps TRBD1 (5 bases). The CDR3 runs 13 residues. Per germline, CDR1 SNHLY and CDR2 FYNNEI. Trimming removed 3 bases from V and 6 bases from J, with 11 bases in between. The CDR3 protein is CASSDPGHSEAFF. The CDR3 nucleotides read TGTGCCAGCAGTGACCCTGGACATTCTGAAGCTTTCTTT. Drawing the rest from reference TRBV2 and TRBJ1-1, the complete variable domain is EPEVTQTPSHQVTQMGQEVILRCVPISNHLYFYWYRQILGQKVEFLVSFYNNEISEKSEIFDDQFSVERPDGSNFTLKIRSTKLEDSAMYFCASSDPGHSEAFFGQGTRLTVV.

Here the CDR3 DNA reads TGTGCCAGCAGCTCCTTCGACAGGGCGAGCGGGGAGCTGTTTTTT. Protein: CASSSFDRASGELFF. The rearrangement uses TRBV11-2 and TRBJ2-2; 7 positions agree with TRBD1. The CDR3 runs to 15 residues. After removal of 4 bases from V and 7 bases from J, the junction contained 9 bases not matched to a gene. Germline V gene data show CDR1 as SGHAT and CDR2 as FQNNGV.

This chain links TRBV7-2 with TRBJ2-1; D is possibly TRBD2 (5 bases). This CDR3 comprises 15 residues. Germline V CDR1 and CDR2: SGHTA, FQGNSA. The V end lost 5 bases, the J end lost 7 bases, and 18 bases lay between the germline ends. The DNA of the CDR3 is TGTGCCAGCAGCGTTCGCTCTAGCACTCGGAATGAGCAGTTCTTC. Translation gives CASSVRSSTRNEQFF. Filled out from reference TRBV7-2 and TRBJ2-1, the complete variable domain reads GAGVSQSPSNKVTEKGKDVELRCDPISGHTALYWYRQSLGQGLEFLIYFQGNSAPDKSGLPSDRFSAERTGGSVSTLTIQRTQQEDSAVYLCASSVRSSTRNEQFFGPGTRLTVL.

The rearrangement links TRBV7-8 to TRBJ2-2; possibly TRBD1 or TRBD2 for D (5 bases each). Trimming took off 5 bases at V and 4 bases at J, with 14 bases between the two ends. The length of the CDR3 is 15 residues. CDR1 SGHVS and CDR2 FQNEAQ come from the germline V gene. Written as DNA, the CDR3 is TGTGCCAGCAGCCCAGGCCTGGGGACCACCGGGGAGCTGTTTTTT. This sequence encodes CASSPGLGTTGELFF. Using reference TRBV7-8 and TRBJ2-2 for the parts outside the CDR3, the full variable domain is GAGVSQSPRYKVAKRGQDVALRCDPISGHVSLFWYQQALGQGPEFLTYFQNEAQLDKSGLPSDRFFAERPEGSVSTLKIQRTQQEDSAVYLCASSPGLGTTGELFFGEGSRLTVL.

This clonotype was seen only a few times. The rearrangement joins TRBV15 to TRBJ2-1, with 7 bases matching TRBD2. Losses at the gene ends were 0 bases for V and 7 bases for J; bases not matched to a gene: 6. The CDR3 length is 15 residues. Germline V gene lookup returns CDR1 LNHNV and CDR2 YYDKDF (reference sequence). CDR3 coding DNA: TGTGCCACCAGCAGAGAACTGGGCGGGGGTAATGAGCAGTTCTTC. Translated: CATSRELGGGNEQFF.

This clonotype showed up just a few times. This chain connects TRBV7-6 to TRBJ2-7, with TRBD2 matching over 12 bases. This CDR3 contains 15 residues. From germline, CDR1 is SGHVS and CDR2 FNYEAQ. V gave up 4 bases and J gave up 1 base; unmatched junction bases: 2. The CDR3 coding sequence is TGTGCCAGCAGCTGGACTAGCGGGGTTTCCTACGAGCAGTACTTC. It specifies CASSWTSGVSYEQYF. Supplemented by reference TRBV7-6 and TRBJ2-7, the full variable domain reads GAGVSQSPRYKVTKRGQDVALRCDPISGHVSLYWYRQALGQGPEFLTYFNYEAQQDKSGLPNDRFSAERPEGSISTLTIQRTEQRDSAMYRCASSWTSGVSYEQYFGPGTRLTVT.

The chain links TRBV9 to TRBJ1-2; possible D gene TRBD1, 6 bases. Trimming removed 6 bases from V and 0 bases from J, with 12 bases in between. Germline V lookup: CDR1 SGDLS, CDR2 YYNGEE. This CDR3 comprises 14 residues. Here the CDR3 DNA reads TGTGCCAGCACGGGGGCGGACCCTAACTATGGCTACACCTTC. This translates into CASTGADPNYGYTF.

This clonotype has just a few counts. The chain joins TRBV7-4 to TRBJ1-2; D ambiguous. CDR1 and CDR2 from the germline V gene are SGHVT and SQSDAQ. This CDR3 region has 15 residues. V was clipped by 1 base and J by 7 bases, with 16 bases between them. For the CDR3, the DNA is TGTGCCAGCAGCTTAGGGGCCGCTCCCACTGTTGGCTACACCTTC. Protein product: CASSLGAAPTVGYTF. The full variable domain, in which reference TRBV7-4 and TRBJ1-2 provide the parts outside the CDR3, is GAGVSQSPRYKVAKRGRDVALRCDSISGHVTLYWYRQTLGQGSEVLTYSQSDAQRDKSGRPSGRFSAERPERSVSTLKIQRTEQGDSAVYLCASSLGAAPTVGYTFGSGTRLTVV.

The chain has TRBV7-2 and TRBJ2-5; 12 nucleotides match TRBD2. CDR3 size: 18 residues. The germline CDR1 and CDR2 sequences are SGHTA and FQGNSA. J was trimmed by 2 bases and V by 5 bases; bases with no gene match: 12. The CDR3 reads CASSRSTSGGLVQETQYF. CDR3 in DNA: TGTGCCAGCAGCCGGTCCACTAGCGGGGGGCTTGTACAAGAGACCCAGTACTTC.

The V call is TRBV7-3, the J call TRBJ2-3; D is possibly TRBD1 or TRBD2 (5 bases each). CDR1 is SGHTA and CDR2 is FQGTGA in the germline V gene. Between the trimmed V and J ends, which lost 4 bases and 8 bases, there was a span of 22 bases. The CDR3 totals 16 residues. In nucleotides, the CDR3 is TGTGCCAGCAGCTCTGCGACGGGACCCACGCCCCTTACGCAGTATTTT. Its translation is CASSSATGPTPLTQYF.

The chain recombines TRBV4-1 with TRBJ2-1, with D unresolved. The CDR3 runs 12 residues. The V gene's germline CDR1 is MGHRA and CDR2 YSYEKL. V gave up 4 bases and J gave up 7 bases, with 8 bases separating them. CDR3 nucleotide sequence: TGCGCCAGCAGCCCATCACAAAATGAGCAGTTCTTC. This gives the protein CASSPSQNEQFF.

This clonotype was seen more than once but under ten times. The chain carries TRBV6-1 and TRBJ1-5, with D perhaps matching TRBD1 (6 bases). CDR3 length: 13 amino acids. V gave up 6 bases and J gave up 5 bases, with 11 bases separating them. Germline values: CDR1 MNHNS, CDR2 SASEGT. The CDR3 bases are TGTGCCAGCAGGAAGGGGGGCCATCAGCCCCAGCATTTT. Translated, it gives CASRKGGHQPQHF.

The chain couples TRBV5-4 to TRBJ2-5, with TRBD2 as a possible D gene (6 bases). V gave up 4 bases and J gave up 0 bases, with 13 bases separating them. This CDR3 region has 15 residues. Germline assignment: CDR1 SGHNT and CDR2 YYREEE (reference sequence). The CDR3 loop reads CASSAGLLYQETQYF. Here the CDR3 DNA reads TGTGCCAGCAGCGCGGGACTTTTGTACCAAGAGACCCAGTACTTC.

The chain couples TRBV12-3 or TRBV12-4 to TRBJ2-3; tentative D call: TRBD1 (5 bases). V was shortened by 7 bases and J by 6 bases, with 17 bases between the two germline ends. This CDR3 spans 14 amino acids. The CDR3 reads CASTPGLFPDTQYF. CDR3 coding DNA: TGTGCCAGCACTCCAGGGCTCTTTCCCGATACGCAGTATTTT.

V gene TRBV7-2 combines with J gene TRBJ2-1; TRBD2 agrees at 9 bases. The CDR3 extends over 14 amino acids. Losses at the gene ends were 1 base for V and 9 bases for J; bases not matched to a gene: 4. Germline V gene sequence: CDR1 SGHTA, CDR2 FQGNSA. The CDR3 loop is CASSLVASGVEQFF. The CDR3 coding sequence is TGTGCCAGCAGCTTAGTTGCTAGCGGGGTTGAGCAGTTCTTC.

This clonotype was picked up a small number of times. This chain connects TRBV7-9 to TRBJ2-3; D remains unclear. This CDR3 has 14 amino acids. Germline V gene data show CDR1 as SEHNR and CDR2 as FQNEAQ (reference sequence). V was clipped by 5 bases and J by 7 bases, with 16 bases between them. CDR3 protein: CASSQTDSDHTQYF. The CDR3 bases are TGTGCCAGCAGCCAAACAGACTCTGATCATACGCAGTATTTT.

The chain has TRBV5-5 and TRBJ2-3; D gene ambiguous. CDR1 SGHKS and CDR2 YYEKEE come from the germline V gene (reference sequence). The V end lost 0 bases, the J end lost 3 bases, and 17 bases lay between the germline ends. This CDR3 spans 17 amino acids. The DNA of the CDR3 is TGTGCCAGCAGCTTGGCCCCAGCCTCATTTCCGACAGATACGCAGTATTTT. Protein: CASSLAPASFPTDTQYF.

This clonotype has a handful of counts. The V call is TRBV7-3, the J call TRBJ2-7, with 8 bases lining up with TRBD2. Germline loops: CDR1 SGHTA, CDR2 FQGTGA. There are 12 residues in the CDR3. J gave up 6 bases and V 6 bases, and 4 bases lay outside the gene matches. The DNA of the CDR3 is TGTGCCAGCAGTCACGGGGGGGGCGAGCAGTACTTC. This gives the protein CASSHGGGEQYF.